The rows below give T cell receptor beta chains drawn from one sample of a study of circulating and synovial CD4+ cells in juvenile arthritis. The data were produced by immunoSEQ multiplex PCR, yet TCRdb's version contains in-frame clones alone and is incomplete. The sample lists 25,000 to 35,000 clones, 93% seen once, with 2.9% in the top ten. Sequencing input: CD4+ T cells from blood. These receptors all come from a human donor with juvenile idiopathic arthritis. Both conserved end residues are part of each CDR3. The order of the fields is V gene, clone size, J gene, D gene, CDR3 DNA, CDR3 protein. The D gene is left open where the match is weak. Not every row has a clone size; where given, it reads once, few, many or a size class.

TRBV9	.	TRBJ1-2	.	TGTGCCAGCAGCGTAGGGTCTGGGAGTTCTAACTATGGCTACACCTTC	CASSVGSGSSNYGYTF
TRBV7-9	.	TRBJ1-5	TRBD1	TGTGCCAGCAGCTCACAGGGGGCCTATCAGCCCCAGCATTTT	CASSSQGAYQPQHF
TRBV5-4	.	TRBJ2-7	.	TGTGCCAGCAGCGGGCGGGACGGAGACTACGAGCAGTACTTC	CASSGRDGDYEQYF
TRBV10-3	.	TRBJ2-1	TRBD2	TGTGCCATCAGGAAACTAGCGGGAGACCTCAATGAGCAGTTCTTC	CAIRKLAGDLNEQFF
TRBV27	.	TRBJ1-5	.	TGTGCCAGCAGCCAGCGTTGGGGGGGGCGCGGGAGCAATCAGCCCCAGCATTTT	CASSQRWGGRGSNQPQHF
TRBV6-5	.	TRBJ2-7	TRBD2	TGTGCCAGCAGTTACTCGAGGGGAGGGGAGCAGTACTTC	CASSYSRGGEQYF
TRBV27	.	TRBJ2-7	.	TGTGCCAGCAGTTTATCGAGGACAGTCTACGAGCAGTACTTC	CASSLSRTVYEQYF
TRBV7-2	.	TRBJ2-4	.	TGTGCCAGCAGCCCGCGGACTACCCCAGCCAAAAACATTCAGTACTTC	CASSPRTTPAKNIQYF
TRBV19	.	TRBJ1-2	TRBD1	TGTGCCAGTAGTCCCGTGGGACAGGGCAGGGCTGGCTACACCTTC	CASSPVGQGRAGYTF
TRBV9	.	TRBJ2-2	.	TGTGCCAGCAGCGTAGGGCCGACAGGCGACACCGGGGAGCTGTTTTTT	CASSVGPTGDTGELFF
TRBV6-6	.	TRBJ2-7	TRBD2	TGTGCCAGCAGGGAGGGAGGGAGCGGGAGTTTTTACGAGCAGTACTTC	CASREGGSGSFYEQYF
TRBV18	.	TRBJ1-3	.	TGTGCCAGCTCAACGCTACTCTCTGGAAACACCATATATTTT	CASSTLLSGNTIYF
TRBV18	.	TRBJ2-4	.	TGTGCCAGCTCACAACAATCCGGGGGAAACATTCAGTACTTC	CASSQQSGGNIQYF
TRBV19	.	TRBJ2-7	.	TGTGCCAGTAGTATTCAACAGGGAAGCTACGAGCAGTACTTC	CASSIQQGSYEQYF
TRBV27	.	TRBJ2-1	.	TGTGCCAGCAGCACCCTCGGGAGTTACAATGAGCAGTTCTTC	CASSTLGSYNEQFF
TRBV7-3	.	TRBJ1-3	TRBD1	TGTGCCAGCAGCCCGACAGGGTCTAACTCTGGAAACACCATATATTTT	CASSPTGSNSGNTIYF
TRBV2	.	TRBJ1-2	.	TGTGCCAGCAGTGAATTGAGGGCGCGAGGCTACACCTTC	CASSELRARGYTF
TRBV9	.	TRBJ2-6	.	TGTGCCAGCAGCGTAGGGGGGGCTGGGGCCAACGTCCTGACTTTC	CASSVGGAGANVLTF
TRBV11-3	.	TRBJ2-3	.	TGTGCCAGCAGCTTAGGGACAGTCTCTCGTACGGATACGCAGTATTTT	CASSLGTVSRTDTQYF
TRBV20-1	few	TRBJ1-2	.	TGCAGTCTTCGACAGGATGGCTACACCTTC	CSLRQDGYTF
TRBV19	.	TRBJ2-1	.	TGTGCCAGTAGTCCAACCCGGGTACCCAATGAGCAGTTCTTC	CASSPTRVPNEQFF
TRBV4-1	.	TRBJ1-2	.	TGCGCCAGCAGCCAACTAGGACAGAACTATGGCTACACCTTC	CASSQLGQNYGYTF
TRBV28	.	TRBJ1-4	.	TGTGCCAGCAGACTAACCGTCGGACAGTATAATGAAAAACTGTTTTTT	CASRLTVGQYNEKLFF
TRBV9	.	TRBJ2-7	TRBD2	TGTGCCAGCAGCGAAAAACCGTCCGGGACTAGGGCCCCCGAGCAGTACTTC	CASSEKPSGTRAPEQYF
TRBV9	.	TRBJ2-7	.	TGTGCCAGCAGTGCGACCGCACAGGCTTTCTACGAGCAGTACTTC	CASSATAQAFYEQYF
TRBV7-2	.	TRBJ2-2	.	TGTGCCAGCAGTTTATTAGCGGTCCGGGGCACCGGGGAGCTGTTTTTT	CASSLLAVRGTGELFF
TRBV7-9	.	TRBJ2-7	TRBD2	TGTGCCAGCAGCTTACCTAGCGGGAGCCACGAGCAGTACTTC	CASSLPSGSHEQYF
TRBV6-1	.	TRBJ1-5	TRBD1	TGTGCCAGCAGTGAACCCCACAGGGGCCACAATCAGCCCCAGCATTTT	CASSEPHRGHNQPQHF
TRBV28	.	TRBJ2-3	TRBD1	TGTGCCAGCAGCCTAGAAGGACAGGCGTACACAGATACGCAGTATTTT	CASSLEGQAYTDTQYF
TRBV27	.	TRBJ1-5	TRBD1	TGTGCCAGCAGTTTATCCAGGACAGGGCAGCCCCAGCATTTT	CASSLSRTGQPQHF
TRBV6-6	.	TRBJ2-3	.	TGTGCCAGCAGTCACGGGGTAGGCACAGATACGCAGTATTTT	CASSHGVGTDTQYF
TRBV9	.	TRBJ2-6	.	TGTGCCAGCAGCGTGCACGGAGCCTCTGGGGCCAACGTCCTGACTTTC	CASSVHGASGANVLTF
TRBV5-4	.	TRBJ2-3	TRBD2	TGTGCCAGCAGCTCGATGACTAGCGGGAGGATCGCGGATACGCAGTATTTT	CASSSMTSGRIADTQYF
TRBV5-1	.	TRBJ2-7	TRBD1	TGCGCCAGCAGCCAAGGGACAGGATCCTACGAGCAGTACTTC	CASSQGTGSYEQYF
TRBV28	.	TRBJ2-3	.	TGTGCCAGCAGTTTATCGGATACGCAGTATTTT	CASSLSDTQYF
TRBV29-1	.	TRBJ2-1	TRBD1	TGCAGCGTTGAGGTGGGACAGGGGGCGCCGGATGAGCAGTTCTTC	CSVEVGQGAPDEQFF
TRBV15	.	TRBJ2-2	.	TGTGCCACCAGCAGAGATGTAACGGAAGGGAGGACCGGGGAGCTGTTTTTT	CATSRDVTEGRTGELFF
TRBV7-3	.	TRBJ2-1	.	TGTGCCAGCAGCTTGGGAGGACCTTACAATGAGCAGTTCTTC	CASSLGGPYNEQFF
TRBV5-8	once	TRBJ1-5	TRBD1	TGTGCCAGCAGCTTCTGGGACAGGGGAGGGAGTAGCAATCAGCCCCAGCATTTT	CASSFWDRGGSSNQPQHF
TRBV28	.	TRBJ2-6	.	TGTGCCAGCAGTTACCGAATGGTTGGCACCGGGGCCAACGTCCTGACTTTC	CASSYRMVGTGANVLTF
TRBV19	.	TRBJ2-7	.	TGTGCCAGTAGGTCAGACAGATACGAGCAGTACTTC	CASRSDRYEQYF
TRBV15	.	TRBJ2-1	.	TGTGCCACCAGCAGAGAGAGACAGCCATACAATGAGCAGTTCTTC	CATSRERQPYNEQFF
TRBV10-3	.	TRBJ1-2	TRBD1	TGTGCCATCATTGGACAGGGGCAGGATGGCTACACCTTC	CAIIGQGQDGYTF
TRBV23-1	.	TRBJ2-3	TRBD1	TGCGCCAGCAGTCAATCGAATGGGACAGGTCGGGATACGCAGTATTTT	CASSQSNGTGRDTQYF